This T cell receptor beta chain was recorded in a study of blood T cell repertoires in COVID-19. On the study more broadly: Samples representing acute and convalescent COVID-19 were sourced from the United States, Italy and Spain. The cDNA or gDNA used as material had been derived from T cells, B-cell-depleted T cells, or PBMCs.

The authors' processing: Estimated nucleated cell counts came from reference gene primer amplification. The assay was immunoSEQ multiplex PCR, and TCRdb's table has in-frame clones only and misses some. Clone size and V and J calls were adopted from that table, with D and trimming inferred from the DNA. The sample lists tens of thousands of clones, approximately 80% occurring once. Germline lookup yields CDR1 SGHAT and CDR2 FQNNGV. The CDR3 runs to 15 residues. V dropped 5 bases and J dropped 4; count of bases not matched to a gene: 8. This clonotype was obtained from a human donor in a cohort sampled during active COVID-19. Specimen: peripheral blood. The rearrangement links TRBV11-2 to TRBJ2-3, with 8 bases matching TRBD1. This chain's CDR3 is CASSPRQGLADTQYF. The CDR3 bases are TGTGCCAGCAGCCCGAGACAGGGGTTAGCAGATACGCAGTATTTT.